The text below deals with one T cell receptor (beta chain). The entry originates in a study of blood T cell repertoires in COVID-19. Study details: T cells, B-cell-depleted T cells, or PBMCs provided the cDNA or gDNA that served as material.

As handled by the study authors: Counts of nucleated cells, estimated from reference gene primer amplification, were obtained. Clones were read by immunoSEQ multiplex PCR, and TCRdb kept only the in-frame ones, dropping some. D and trimming come from the DNA, and the V and J calls and clone size come from that table. This sample yields some 130,000 clones, of which 75% to 90% are seen a single time; 3.5% to 5% belongs to the top ten. The CDR3 is 16 amino acids. Trimming took 6 bases from V and 0 from J; bases not matched to a gene: 3. Germline CDR1 is SNHLY and CDR2 is FYNNEI. The TCR comes from a human donor in a cohort sampled during active COVID-19. The gene calls are TRBV2 and TRBJ2-3; TRBD2 agrees at 13 bases. Sequencing was performed on peripheral blood. CDR3: CASRRLAGGSTDTQYF. CDR3 nucleotides: TGTGCCAGCAGGCGACTAGCGGGGGGTAGCACAGATACGCAGTATTTT.